The clone carrying this T cell receptor beta chain has a handful of counts. Its cognate antigen is unknown. Trimming left V 5 bases short and J 8 bases short, with 16 bases between. This CDR3 region has 13 residues. Per germline, CDR1 SGHNT and CDR2 YENEEA. The primer mix had 60 Vbeta and 13 Jbeta primers. Original analysis: A later analysis counted 70 million to 85 million unique TCR beta chains, 9.5 million to 12 million shared. Profiling relied on immunoSEQ multiplex PCR, and the TCRdb table lists in-frame clones only, not all of them. From that table come the V and J calls and clone size; the DNA was used to work out D and trimming. The table shows about 32,000 clones, with around 80% occurring only once. This record comes from a study of cytomegalovirus exposure and HLA in healthy donors. Overall study results and limits: A later analysis linked a missense DCLRE1C variant to TCR beta V- and J-gene trimming. In vitro checks showed that a few CMV-associated chains really do target CMV antigens. Prior analysis indicated that the majority of TCR beta V segments exhibited productivity approximately 87% or approximately 30% of the time.

The clonotype comes from a woman aged 18-30 years in good health and CMV-seronegative. The chain carries TRBV11-3 and TRBJ2-7; D perhaps matches TRBD1 (6 bases). Sequencing was performed on PBMCs. The CDR3 DNA follows: TGTGCCAGCAGCACAACGCCACAGGGTCAGCAGTACTTC. It is translated as CASSTTPQGQQYF.